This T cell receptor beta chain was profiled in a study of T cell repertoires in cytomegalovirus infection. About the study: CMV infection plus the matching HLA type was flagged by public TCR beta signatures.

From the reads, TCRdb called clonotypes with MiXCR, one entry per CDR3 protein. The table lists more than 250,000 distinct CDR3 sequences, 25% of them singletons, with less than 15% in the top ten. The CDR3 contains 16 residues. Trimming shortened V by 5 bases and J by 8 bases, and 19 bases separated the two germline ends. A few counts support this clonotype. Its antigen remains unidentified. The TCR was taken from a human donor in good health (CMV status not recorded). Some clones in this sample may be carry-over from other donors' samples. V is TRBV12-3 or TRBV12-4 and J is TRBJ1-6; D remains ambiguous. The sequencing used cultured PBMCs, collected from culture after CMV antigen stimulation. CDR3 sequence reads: CASSPPGWATDSPLHF. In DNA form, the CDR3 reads TGTGCCAGCAGTCCACCGGGGTGGGCGACGGATTCACCCCTCCACTTT.